The sequence of this T cell receptor beta chain was determined in a study of technical replicates of blood from a few donors. CDR1 and CDR2 (germline): MDHEN, SYDVKM. The CDR3 covers 13 residues. TCRdb's copy holds only in-frame clones and misses some; the assay was immunoSEQ multiplex PCR. The sample holds about 89,000 clones, about 93% seen once. This sequence joins TRBV28 and TRBJ2-7; 7 nucleotides align to TRBD1. The receptor's source is a human donor in good health. The sample comprised T cells isolated from PBMCs. CDR3 DNA: TGTGCAGCTACCGGACAGGTCATGAGGGAGCAGTACTTC. This translates into CAATGQVMREQYF.